The source of this T cell receptor beta chain is a study of blood T cell repertoires in COVID-19 (dated by TCRdb to the early 2020s). As for the study more broadly: The collaborator samples originated in the United States, Italy and Spain and spanned the acute and convalescent phases of COVID-19. Nearly every sample came with metadata listing a de-identified subject ID, COVID-19 status, age in years and sex. The samples were drawn from the first 160 participants of the ongoing ImmuneRACE study and from 1,254 subjects provided by 6 global collaborators. The material from the prospective study consisted of cDNA or gDNA derived from T cells, B-cell-depleted T cells, or PBMCs. The dataset comprised deeply sampled blood TCRbeta repertoires from subjects exposed to, actively infected with, or recovered from COVID-19. Where available, HLA class I and class II types were taken from metadata supplied by the sample provider and were not determined by assay-based typing. The repertoires were made available in a free public database intended to serve as a resource for research on the immune response to SARS-CoV-2.

TCRbeta CDR3 regions were amplified from genomic DNA using the immunoSEQ Assay, a bias-controlled multiplex PCR. The authors processed their data as follows. Nucleated cell counts per sample were estimated from amplification of reference gene primers within the assay. Sequence reads were collapsed and filtered to measure the absolute abundance of every unique TCRbeta CDR3 rearrangement. For each sample, productive Simpson clonality was calculated as the square root of Simpson's diversity index over productive rearrangements. Here the immuneACCESS table is served through TCRdb, limited to in-frame sequences with V and J called. Missing clones are a known gap in these copies; in checked studies unresolved V genes cover under half, and the rest lacks a known reason. V, J and clone size are those of that table, while D and trimming were read from the DNA. In all, the sample holds a few hundred thousand clones, and around 87% of those were seen once. 1.5% to 2% of the sample is held by the ten biggest clonotypes.

The table lists this clone with a count of one. What this receptor recognizes is not known. The input lacks base qualities; no much larger clone sits a single base away. CDR1 and CDR2, looked up from the germline V gene (reference sequence), are MNHEY and SMNVEV. Measured from the cysteine to the phenylalanine, the CDR3 is 12 residues long. CDR3 DNA only is kept here, 36 bases in frame from base 1. V lost 6 bases and J lost 4 bases; the stretch between them is 8 bases long. The paper as a whole reports these results and caveats: The amount of clinical and demographic metadata varied by source and participant and was provided uncurated.

Enrolling through a virtual design, the prospective study's participants ranged in age from roughly 18 to 100 years and lived across 24 United States geographic areas. In the prospective study, participants were assigned to cohorts based on the clinical history participants reported in a screening survey and a study questionnaire. In the prospective study, whole blood, serum and a nasopharyngeal or oropharyngeal swab were collected from each participant by mobile phlebotomists. Participants in the prospective study had the option to provide additional blood draws and questionnaires over an approximately 2-month period. Before DNA extraction, prospective study blood samples were shipped either frozen or at room temperature.

Recombination linked TRBV27 to TRBJ2-3; a confident D gene designation cannot be given. The sequence was obtained from a woman under 30 with acute COVID-19. Source material: PBMCs or T cells enriched from blood (not recorded which). The base sequence is TGTGCCAGCAGCATCTGGCCAGATACGCAGTATTTT. It translates to CASSIWPDTQYF.